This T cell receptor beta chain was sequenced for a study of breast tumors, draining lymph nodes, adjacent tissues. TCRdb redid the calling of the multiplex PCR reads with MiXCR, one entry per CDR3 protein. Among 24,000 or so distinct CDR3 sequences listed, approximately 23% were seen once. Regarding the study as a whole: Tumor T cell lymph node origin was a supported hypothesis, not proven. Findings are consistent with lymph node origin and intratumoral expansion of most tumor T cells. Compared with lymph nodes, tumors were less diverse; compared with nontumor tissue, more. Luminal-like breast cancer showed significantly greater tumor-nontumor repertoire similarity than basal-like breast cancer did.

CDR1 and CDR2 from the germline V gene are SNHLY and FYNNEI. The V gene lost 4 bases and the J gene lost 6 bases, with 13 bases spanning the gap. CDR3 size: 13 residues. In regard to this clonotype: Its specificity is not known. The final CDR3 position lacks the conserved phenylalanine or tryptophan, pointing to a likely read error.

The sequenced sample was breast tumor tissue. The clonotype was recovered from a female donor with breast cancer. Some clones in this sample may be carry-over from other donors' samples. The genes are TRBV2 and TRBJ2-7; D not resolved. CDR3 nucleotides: TGTGCCAGCAGTGGTTTCGGTCCCTGCGAGCAGTACTGC. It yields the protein CASSGFGPCEQYC.